Presented here are 20 T cell receptor beta chains from one specimen sequenced in a study of blood T cell repertoires in COVID-19. Profiling relied on immunoSEQ multiplex PCR, and the TCRdb table lists in-frame clones only, not all of them. The sample has 270,000 or so clones; about 85% are singletons. Sequencing was done on a sample of PBMCs or T cells enriched from blood (not recorded which). The receptor source for this set is a woman in her forties or fifties who had been exposed to COVID-19.

In this sample, this clone turned up once. The genes are TRBV24-1 and TRBJ1-3, with D unclear. The CDR3 contains 13 residues. Deletions cut 5 bases from V and 7 bases from J, with 11 bases between. Germline V gene data show CDR1 as KGHDR and CDR2 as SFDVKD. The CDR3 region has the DNA TGTGCCACCAGTGCTAAGAGCGGGAACACCATATATTTT. Its translation is CATSAKSGNTIYF.

The chain links TRBV5-8 to TRBJ1-5, with 7 bases lining up with TRBD1. The CDR3 has 17 amino acids. Trimming took 2 bases from V and 1 from J; bases not matched to a gene: 9. Germline CDR1 and CDR2: SGHTS and YDEGEE. CDR3 amino acids: CASSFGGGGWSNQPQHF. The CDR3 DNA reads TGTGCCAGCAGCTTTGGTGGAGGGGGCTGGAGCAATCAGCCCCAGCATTTT. The entire variable domain, with the rest obtained from reference TRBV5-8 and TRBJ1-5, is as follows: EAGVTQSPTHLIKTRGQQATLRCSPISGHTSVYWYQQALGLGLQFLLWYDEGEERNRGNFPPRFSGRQFPNYSSELNVNALELEDSALYLCASSFGGGGWSNQPQHFGDGTRLSIL.

This clone was detected a few times. This sequence joins TRBV7-2 and TRBJ2-2; D is unclear. The CDR3 totals 14 residues. V was pared by 1 base and J by 6 bases, with 9 bases between. Germline CDR1 SGHTA, CDR2 FQGNSA. CDR3 loop: CASSLGGAAGELFF. The DNA for the CDR3 is TGTGCCAGCAGCTTAGGAGGCGCGGCCGGGGAGCTGTTTTTT.

This chain connects TRBV5-1 to TRBJ2-1; weak D call: TRBD1 (6 bases). CDR1 and CDR2 from the germline V gene are SGHRS and YFSETQ. CDR3 length: 13 amino acids. Trimming took off 4 bases at V and 6 bases at J, with 11 bases between the two ends. In DNA, the CDR3 is TGCGCCAGCAGCGGGGGCACAAGCAATGAGCAGTTCTTC. Protein sequence: CASSGGTSNEQFF.

The V gene is TRBV7-2, the J gene TRBJ1-6, with 8 bases fitting TRBD1. CDR3 length: 16 residues. Germline CDR1 reads SGHTA; CDR2 reads FQGNSA. Losses at the gene ends were 5 bases for V and 10 bases for J; bases not matched to a gene: 13. This chain's CDR3 is CASSPRGQGAGSPLHF. CDR3 sequence (DNA): TGTGCCAGCAGCCCCCGGGGGCAGGGGGCTGGGTCACCCCTCCACTTT.

J is TRBJ1-5 and V is TRBV19, with D possibly matching TRBD1 (6 bases). CDR1 and CDR2 (germline): LNHDA, SQIVND (reference sequence). This CDR3 region has 14 residues. Trimming removed 2 bases from V and 9 bases from J, with 14 bases in between. CDR3 in amino acids: CASSISGRGAPQHF. CDR3 in DNA: TGTGCCAGTAGTATATCGGGCAGGGGTGCGCCCCAGCATTTT.

The rearrangement joins TRBV2 to TRBJ1-2; 7 bases are shared with TRBD1. Germline trimming cut 4 bases from V and 8 bases from J; bases unmatched to any gene: 10. The CDR3 has 14 amino acids. The germline V gene encodes CDR1 SNHLY and CDR2 FYNNEI. The CDR3 spells CASSARQGKEGYTF. CDR3 nucleotide sequence: TGTGCCAGCAGTGCGAGACAGGGCAAGGAGGGCTACACCTTC.

The chain uses TRBV19 and TRBJ1-1; D possibly corresponds to TRBD1 (6 bases). Trimming took 4 bases from V and 1 from J, leaving 10 bases between them. CDR3 length: 14 residues. Germline CDR1 is LNHDA and CDR2 is SQIVND (reference sequence). The CDR3 region is CASSKRTENTEAFF. As DNA, the CDR3 is TGTGCCAGTAGTAAGAGGACAGAGAACACTGAAGCTTTCTTT. Full variable domain (missing parts from reference TRBV19 and TRBJ1-1): DGGITQSPKYLFRKEGQNVTLSCEQNLNHDAMYWYRQDPGQGLRLIYYSQIVNDFQKGDIAEGYSVSREKKESFPLTVTSAQKNPTAFYLCASSKRTENTEAFFGQGTRLTVV.

The V gene is TRBV19, the J gene TRBJ1-1; 8 positions agree with TRBD1. Germline V lookup: CDR1 LNHDA, CDR2 SQIVND (reference sequence). The CDR3 is made up of 18 amino acids. V shed 3 bases and J 1 base; nucleotides not matched to a gene: 13. CDR3: CASSIGQGWLSPNTEAFF. The CDR3 nucleotides are TGTGCCAGTAGTATTGGACAGGGTTGGCTGAGTCCGAACACTGAAGCTTTCTTT.

The rearrangement uses TRBV13 and TRBJ2-7; D is perhaps TRBD2 (7 bases). Germline values: CDR1 PRHDT, CDR2 FYEKMQ (reference sequence). The CDR3 spans 14 residues. Trimming shortened V by 4 bases and J by 3 bases, and 13 bases separated the two germline ends. This chain's CDR3 is CASSWGGPLYEQYF. As DNA, the CDR3 is TGTGCCAGCAGCTGGGGGGGGCCCCTCTACGAGCAGTACTTC. Complete variable domain (other parts from reference TRBV13 and TRBJ2-7): AAGVIQSPRHLIKEKRETATLKCYPIPRHDTVYWYQQGPGQDPQFLISFYEKMQSDKGSIPDRFSAQQFSDYHSELNMSSLELGDSALYFCASSWGGPLYEQYFGPGTRLTVT.

This rearrangement joins TRBV4-3 to TRBJ2-1, with D possibly matching TRBD1 (5 bases). This CDR3 contains 13 residues. The V end was cut by 0 bases, the J end by 9 bases, with 9 bases between. CDR1 and CDR2 (germline): LGHNA, YSLEER. CDR3 nucleotide sequence: TGCGCCAGCAGCCAAGATCAGGGCAGTGAGCAGTTCTTC. This gives the protein CASSQDQGSEQFF.

This chain connects TRBV7-9 to TRBJ1-1; D gene unclear. With 3 bases removed from V and 1 base from J, the gap between germline ends came to 15 bases. The CDR3 runs 16 residues. CDR1 and CDR2 from the germline V gene are SEHNR and FQNEAQ (reference sequence). For the CDR3, the DNA is TGTGCCAGCAGCTTGAACCCCAAACAGTGGAACACTGAAGCTTTCTTT. This gives the protein CASSLNPKQWNTEAFF.

This clone was recorded once. V usage is TRBV3-1 (or the pseudogene TRBV3-2) and J usage is TRBJ1-2; 8 bases fit TRBD1. The length of the CDR3 is 17 residues. CDR1 is LGHDT and CDR2 is YNNKEL in the germline V gene (reference sequence). Trimming cost V 1 base and J 2 bases; bases outside gene matches: 9. Here the CDR3 reads CASSQALTDRENYGYTF. The CDR3 nucleotides are TGTGCCAGCAGCCAAGCCCTGACGGACAGGGAGAACTATGGCTACACCTTC.

The rearrangement links TRBV28 to TRBJ2-7; 7 nucleotides agree with TRBD1. CDR3 length: 15 amino acids. After removal of 6 bases from V and 7 bases from J, the junction contained 15 bases not matched to a gene. Germline V gene data show CDR1 as MDHEN and CDR2 as SYDVKM. The DNA of the CDR3 is TGTGCCAGCAGCCAGAACAGGGGACCCTTGAGGGAGCAGTACTTC. Translating gives CASSQNRGPLREQYF. Together with reference TRBV28 and TRBJ2-7, the CDR3 gives the full variable domain: DVKVTQSSRYLVKRTGEKVFLECVQDMDHENMFWYRQDPGLGLRLIYFSYDVKMKEKGDIPEGYSVSREKKERFSLILESASTNQTSMYLCASSQNRGPLREQYFGPGTRLTVT.

The V and J genes are TRBV12-5 and TRBJ2-1; possible D gene TRBD1, 6 bases. V lost 1 base and J lost 5, with 9 bases in between. The CDR3 runs 14 residues. CDR1 LGHNT and CDR2 FRNRAP come from the germline V gene. CDR3 coding DNA: TGTGCTAGTGGTTTGGGGGGGCCCAACAATGAGCAGTTCTTC. This sequence encodes CASGLGGPNNEQFF.

The chain joins TRBV6-5 to TRBJ2-1; D is perhaps TRBD1 (6 bases). Trimming took 0 bases from V and 6 from J, leaving 9 bases between them. Germline V gene lookup returns CDR1 MNHEY and CDR2 SVGAGI. There are 14 residues in the CDR3. The CDR3 DNA reads as TGTGCCAGCAGTTACTCACTAGGGGGCAATGAGCAGTTCTTC. Amino acids: CASSYSLGGNEQFF.

This chain links TRBV9 with TRBJ1-6, with D possibly matching TRBD1 (6 bases). The CDR3 runs 14 residues. Germline V gives CDR1 SGDLS, CDR2 YYNGEE. Trimming removed 4 bases at V and 6 bases at J, with 11 bases between. In DNA form, the CDR3 reads TGTGCCAGCAGCAGCGGACAGCCTAATTCACCCCTCCACTTT. Encoded protein: CASSSGQPNSPLHF.

This clone was recorded once. The V and J genes are TRBV12-3 or TRBV12-4 and TRBJ2-2; D gene ambiguous. The CDR3 length is 13 residues. The germline V and J ends were trimmed by 7 bases and 7 bases, with 13 bases remaining between them. CDR3 sequence: CASTLDSGGELFF. In DNA, the CDR3 is TGTGCCAGCACTCTCGATAGTGGCGGGGAGCTGTTTTTT.

The chain links TRBV7-9 to TRBJ2-3; perhaps TRBD2 as D (6 bases). The ends were cut back, 0 bases at V and 4 bases at J, with 14 bases in the middle. This CDR3 is 16 amino acids long. Germline V gene sequence: CDR1 SEHNR, CDR2 FQNEAQ (reference sequence). CDR3 sequence reads: CASSLADHWDSDTQYF. The DNA of the CDR3 is TGTGCCAGCAGCTTAGCGGACCACTGGGACTCAGATACGCAGTATTTT.

The rearrangement links TRBV7-9 to TRBJ2-3, with 8 bases lining up with TRBD2. The CDR3 is 15 residues long. Germline V lookup: CDR1 SEHNR, CDR2 FQNEAQ (reference sequence). V lost 3 bases, J lost 4 bases, and 6 bases stayed unmatched. The CDR3 reads CASSLSGTRADTQYF. CDR3 DNA: TGTGCCAGCAGCTTGAGCGGGACTAGAGCAGATACGCAGTATTTT.